This record concerns one T cell receptor (beta chain) sequence. As yet, its antigen is unknown. TCRdb reanalysed the 5' RACE reads using MiXCR and keeps one entry per CDR3 protein. The repertoire holds hundreds of thousands of distinct CDR3 sequences, with approximately 29% as singletons. This specimen comes from a study of T-cell memory formation after mild COVID-19. About the study: TCR clusters showed largely donor specificity.

The CDR3 is 14 amino acids. V lost 0 bases and J 1 base, leaving 7 bases between the germline ends. Germline values: CDR1 SGHRS, CDR2 YFSETQ. Study-wide results and caveats: There was a balanced CD4/CD8 profile in clones contracting day 15 to 85, and later expanders leaned CD4+. Among clones peaking at day 37 in the second wave, SARS-CoV-2 specificity remained unconfirmed.

The TCR sequence derives from an adult woman who had mild COVID-19 (a few samples of this study predate the infection). Cell type and time point are not known. Input material: PBMCs or a T cell subset sorted from them (not recorded which). The chain is built from TRBV5-1 and TRBJ1-1; a possible D gene is TRBD1 (5 bases). CDR3: CASSLEGTNTEAFF. The CDR3 bases are TGCGCCAGCAGCTTGGAGGGGACGAACACTGAAGCTTTCTTT.